Below are 3 T cell receptor beta chains sequenced from a single sample in a study of cytomegalovirus exposure and HLA in healthy donors. PCR was performed using 60 Vbeta and 13 Jbeta primers. Profiling relied on immunoSEQ multiplex PCR, and the TCRdb table lists in-frame clones only, not all of them. The sample includes around 120,000 clones, 77% of them seen just once. Sequencing was performed on PBMCs. The receptors originated from a human donor in good health.

The rearrangement links TRBV2 to TRBJ2-7; 14 nucleotides match TRBD2. Losses at the gene ends were 3 bases for V and 4 bases for J; bases not matched to a gene: 5. The CDR3 consists of 16 residues. Per the germline V gene, CDR1 is SNHLY and CDR2 is FYNNEI. In DNA, the CDR3 is TGTGCCAGCAGTGACGGGACTAGCGGGAGCTATTACGAGCAGTACTTC. Amino acids: CASSDGTSGSYYEQYF.

This clone appeared once. The chain is built from TRBV10-2 and TRBJ1-4; 8 nucleotides agree with TRBD1. The V gene end was trimmed by 5 bases and the J gene end by 7 bases; junction bases not matched to a gene: 12. Germline-derived CDR1 and CDR2 are WSHSY and SAAADI. This CDR3 is built from 16 residues. The CDR3 spells CASSSLGQGAGEKLFF. CDR3 coding DNA: TGCGCCAGCAGTTCACTGGGCCAGGGGGCAGGTGAAAAACTGTTTTTT.

The chain has TRBV19 and TRBJ1-5, with 10 positions matching TRBD1. The CDR3 loop spans 15 amino acids. J lost 7 bases, V lost 4 bases, and 7 bases had no gene match. Germline CDR1 and CDR2: LNHDA and SQIVND (reference sequence). CDR3 region: CASSNGGQGIQPQHF. The CDR3 bases are TGTGCCAGTAGTAACGGGGGACAGGGGATACAGCCCCAGCATTTT. The full variable domain, completed using reference TRBV19 and TRBJ1-5, is DGGITQSPKYLFRKEGQNVTLSCEQNLNHDAMYWYRQDPGQGLRLIYYSQIVNDFQKGDIAEGYSVSREKKESFPLTVTSAQKNPTAFYLCASSNGGQGIQPQHFGDGTRLSIL.